The T cell receptor beta chain under discussion was sequenced for a study of chemoradiotherapy in HPV16-positive cancers. Whole-study findings and limits: Candidate HPV-specific clones and E7-related TCR motifs grew in tumor during treatment.

V was trimmed by 2 bases and J by 2 bases, leaving 13 bases between them. The CDR3 length is 15 residues. In germline, CDR1 is MNHNS, CDR2 SASEGT. This clone came up a few times. What it binds is not known. The assay was immunoSEQ multiplex PCR, and TCRdb's table has in-frame clones only and misses some. This sample has several thousand clones, with about two thirds found just once. This chain joins TRBV6-1 and TRBJ2-7; D possibly matches TRBD1 or TRBD2 (6 bases each). This TCR was sampled from a human donor with HPV-associated anogenital cancer. Sampling was performed from a patient who underwent chemoradiotherapy. In nucleotides, the CDR3 is TGTGCCAGCAGTGAATCTCCGGGGGCCCCCTACGAGCAGTACTTC. The encoded protein is CASSESPGAPYEQYF.